This is a list of T cell receptor beta chains from one sample in a study of T cell responses to AZD1222 COVID-19 vaccine. Measured with immunoSEQ multiplex PCR; TCRdb has only the in-frame clones, and not every one. The table records some 170,000 clones, just over 90% of them present only once. Source: peripheral blood, taken on day 0 of AZD1222 vaccination. The receptors come from an adult in good health. CDR3s include the opening cysteine and the closing phenylalanine or tryptophan. The order of the fields is D gene, CDR3 length, V gene, clone size, J gene, CDR3 protein, CDR3 DNA. D genes are given only for firm matches. Some rows have no size entry. The others give once, few or many, or a class for an expanded clone.

.	15	TRBV15	.	TRBJ1-2	CATSRDRATPDGYTF	TGTGCCACCAGCAGAGATCGGGCGACCCCGGACGGCTACACCTTC
.	13	TRBV29-1	.	TRBJ2-5	CSVDAGSAETQYF	TGCAGCGTTGATGCGGGGTCGGCAGAGACCCAGTACTTC
TRBD2	17	TRBV10-3	.	TRBJ2-1	CAISLTSGESSYNEQFF	TGTGCCATCAGCCTTACTAGCGGGGAAAGCTCCTACAATGAGCAGTTCTTC
TRBD1	17	TRBV10-3	once	TRBJ2-7	CAISQSWTGFERREQYF	TGTGCCATCAGTCAATCTTGGACAGGTTTCGAGCGCAGGGAGCAGTACTTC
TRBD1	20	TRBV19	.	TRBJ1-1	CASSSWASGTEFTMNTEAFF	TGTGCCAGTAGTTCCTGGGCCTCCGGGACAGAATTTACAATGAACACTGAAGCTTTCTTT
TRBD1	14	TRBV7-9	.	TRBJ2-7	CASSDTTGSYEQYF	TGTGCCAGCAGCGACACGACAGGGTCCTACGAGCAGTACTTC
TRBD2	14	TRBV2	.	TRBJ2-1	CASSGLAGVNEQFF	TGTGCCAGCAGTGGTCTAGCGGGAGTGAATGAGCAGTTCTTC
TRBD2	20	TRBV7-6	.	TRBJ2-1	CASSLWTSGSLGSSYNEQFF	TGTGCCAGCAGCCTGTGGACTAGCGGGTCTCTAGGGAGCTCCTACAATGAGCAGTTCTTC
.	20	TRBV7-6	.	TRBJ2-1	CASSVGTANVGRSSYNEQFF	TGTGCCAGCAGCGTCGGGACCGCGAACGTAGGGCGCAGCTCCTACAATGAGCAGTTCTTC
.	15	TRBV7-2	.	TRBJ2-5	CASSVGLESRETQYF	TGTGCCAGCAGCGTGGGACTGGAGAGTCGAGAGACCCAGTACTTC
TRBD1	15	TRBV7-9	once	TRBJ2-3	CASSLTGTGLDTQYF	TGTGCCAGCAGCCTCACCGGGACAGGGTTAGATACGCAGTATTTT
.	13	TRBV27	.	TRBJ1-1	CASSKGGGTEAFF	TGTGCCAGCAGTAAGGGAGGGGGGACTGAAGCTTTCTTT
TRBD1	17	TRBV6-1	.	TRBJ1-1	CASSEKGGTGVVTEAFF	TGTGCCAGCAGTGAAAAGGGTGGGACAGGGGTGGTCACTGAAGCTTTCTTT
TRBD1	16	TRBV19	.	TRBJ1-2	CASSTQGTGVNYGYTF	TGTGCCAGTAGTACCCAAGGGACAGGGGTTAACTATGGCTACACCTTC
TRBD1	16	TRBV3-1/TRBV3-2	.	TRBJ2-1	CASSYVGQGPYNEQFF	TGTGCCAGCAGCTATGTAGGACAGGGGCCATACAATGAGCAGTTCTTC
.	13	TRBV5-1	.	TRBJ2-7	CASSTLQGYEQYF	TGCGCCAGCAGCACATTACAGGGCTACGAGCAGTACTTC
.	14	TRBV11-3	.	TRBJ2-3	CASRRDSMSDTQYF	TGTGCCAGCAGACGGGACTCCATGTCGGATACGCAGTATTTT
.	13	TRBV12-3/TRBV12-4	.	TRBJ1-2	CASSSGGLYGYTF	TGTGCCAGCAGTTCCGGGGGGCTGTATGGCTACACCTTC
.	12	TRBV5-5	.	TRBJ1-2	CASSLEGFGYTF	TGTGCCAGCAGCTTGGAGGGGTTTGGCTACACCTTC
TRBD2	16	TRBV15	.	TRBJ2-1	CATSRDGSGNRNEQFF	TGTGCCACCAGCAGAGATGGGAGCGGGAATCGCAATGAGCAGTTCTTC
.	17	TRBV30	few	TRBJ1-5	CAWSLGVSVAGNQPQHF	TGTGCCTGGAGTCTCGGGGTCTCGGTGGCAGGCAATCAGCCCCAGCATTTT
TRBD1	15	TRBV10-2	few	TRBJ1-5	CASRWGQGDNQPQHF	TGCGCCAGCAGATGGGGACAGGGAGACAATCAGCCCCAGCATTTT
.	16	TRBV5-6	.	TRBJ1-5	CASSLRREISNQPQHF	TGTGCCAGCAGCTTGCGTAGAGAGATTAGCAATCAGCCCCAGCATTTT
.	14	TRBV30	.	TRBJ1-1	CAWSVAVVNTEAFF	TGTGCCTGGAGTGTAGCGGTTGTGAACACTGAAGCTTTCTTT
.	21	TRBV19	.	TRBJ1-5	CASSKGLPTQVGSYSNQPQHF	TGTGCCAGTAGTAAGGGGCTACCTACCCAAGTAGGATCATATAGCAATCAGCCCCAGCATTTT
TRBD1	15	TRBV6-5	few	TRBJ1-1	CASSHLTGKNTEAFF	TGTGCCAGCAGTCACCTGACAGGGAAGAACACTGAAGCTTTCTTT
.	16	TRBV15	.	TRBJ1-5	CATSRDGLRSNQPQHF	TGTGCCACCAGCAGAGATGGGCTTAGGAGCAATCAGCCCCAGCATTTT
TRBD1	14	TRBV4-1	.	TRBJ1-2	CASSQDRVTYGYTF	TGCGCCAGCAGCCAGGACAGGGTGACCTATGGCTACACCTTC
.	15	TRBV10-2	.	TRBJ1-3	CASSDLRNSGNTIYF	TGCGCCAGCAGTGATTTGCGGAACTCTGGAAACACCATATATTTT
.	17	TRBV9	.	TRBJ1-1	CASSVDPQGGMNTEAFF	TGTGCCAGCAGCGTAGACCCACAGGGAGGCATGAACACTGAAGCTTTCTTT
.	13	TRBV6-1	.	TRBJ1-5	CASSEGDGQPQHF	TGTGCCAGCAGTGAGGGAGACGGGCAGCCCCAGCATTTT
TRBD2	15	TRBV19	.	TRBJ2-3	CASSILAGGADTQYF	TGTGCCAGTAGTATCTTAGCGGGAGGGGCAGATACGCAGTATTTT
.	12	TRBV7-2	.	TRBJ2-7	CASEGESYEQYF	TGTGCCAGCGAGGGGGAATCCTACGAGCAGTACTTC
.	15	TRBV27	.	TRBJ1-2	CASSFSGEGNYGYTF	TGTGCCAGCAGTTTTTCAGGGGAAGGAAACTATGGCTACACCTTC
.	14	TRBV3-1/TRBV3-2	once	TRBJ2-2	CASSSVGLSGELFF	TGTGCCAGCAGCTCCGTAGGGTTGTCCGGGGAGCTGTTTTTT
.	13	TRBV18	.	TRBJ2-1	CASSLGSPNEQFF	TGTGCCAGCTCCTTGGGGTCTCCCAATGAGCAGTTCTTC
TRBD2	16	TRBV3-1/TRBV3-2	.	TRBJ2-1	CASSQVTSGRYNEQFF	TGTGCCAGCAGCCAGGTGACTAGCGGGAGGTACAATGAGCAGTTCTTC
.	12	TRBV7-9	.	TRBJ1-2	CASSLGGTGYTF	TGTGCCAGCAGCTTAGGGGGGACTGGCTACACCTTC
.	12	TRBV5-6	.	TRBJ2-1	CASTSGVKKQFF	TGTGCCAGCACCTCGGGGGTTAAGAAACAGTTCTTC
.	13	TRBV7-9	.	TRBJ2-5	CASSLDVLETQYF	TGTGCCAGCAGCTTAGACGTATTAGAGACCCAGTACTTC
TRBD2	16	TRBV6-5	.	TRBJ2-3	CASSYQLAGGPYTQYF	TGTGCCAGCAGTTACCAGCTGGCGGGAGGGCCGTATACGCAGTATTTT
TRBD2	14	TRBV11-2	.	TRBJ2-5	CASSLTSVQETQYF	TGTGCCAGCAGCTTAACTAGCGTCCAAGAGACCCAGTACTTC
TRBD2	15	TRBV3-1/TRBV3-2	.	TRBJ2-7	CASSQDLAGTYEQYF	TGTGCCAGCAGCCAAGATCTAGCGGGGACCTACGAGCAGTACTTC
TRBD2	24	TRBV14	.	TRBJ2-1	CASSQLPGQRTSGRAFISYNEQFF	TGTGCCAGCAGCCAACTACCGGGACAGAGGACTAGCGGGAGGGCCTTTATATCCTACAATGAGCAGTTCTTC
.	14	TRBV4-1	.	TRBJ2-3	CASRQTSSTDTQYF	TGCGCCAGCAGACAGACTAGTAGCACAGATACGCAGTATTTT
TRBD1	15	TRBV7-9	.	TRBJ2-2	CASSRQGTNTGELFF	TGTGCCAGCAGCCGACAGGGGACGAACACCGGGGAGCTGTTTTTT
.	13	TRBV12-3/TRBV12-4	.	TRBJ1-1	CASSRQLNTEAFF	TGTGCCAGCAGTCGACAGCTGAACACTGAAGCTTTCTTT
.	14	TRBV6-2/TRBV6-3	once	TRBJ2-7	CASSSYRGRGEQYF	TGTGCCAGCAGTTCCTACAGGGGACGGGGGGAGCAGTACTTC
.	15	TRBV27	once	TRBJ2-7	CASSFETGPSYEQYF	TGTGCCAGCAGTTTCGAAACGGGCCCTTCCTACGAGCAGTACTTC